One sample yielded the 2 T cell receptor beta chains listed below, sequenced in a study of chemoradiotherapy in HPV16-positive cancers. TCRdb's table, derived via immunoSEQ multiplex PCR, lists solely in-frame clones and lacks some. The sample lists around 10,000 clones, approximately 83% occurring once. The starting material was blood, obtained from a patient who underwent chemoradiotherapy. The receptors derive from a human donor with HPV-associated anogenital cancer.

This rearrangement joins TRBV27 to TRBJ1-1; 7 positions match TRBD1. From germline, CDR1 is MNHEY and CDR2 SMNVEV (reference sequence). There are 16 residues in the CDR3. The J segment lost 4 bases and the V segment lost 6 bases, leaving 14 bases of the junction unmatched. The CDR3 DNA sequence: TGTGCCAGCAGCCGAACAGGGGCTCCCTCCTTCACTGAAGCTTTCTTT. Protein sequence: CASSRTGAPSFTEAFF.

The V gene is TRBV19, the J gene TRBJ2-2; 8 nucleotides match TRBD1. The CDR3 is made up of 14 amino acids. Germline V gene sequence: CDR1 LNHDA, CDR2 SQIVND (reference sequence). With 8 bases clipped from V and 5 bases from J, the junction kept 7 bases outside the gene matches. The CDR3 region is CASRNRQGTGELFF. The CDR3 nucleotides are TGTGCCAGTCGAAATCGACAGGGGACCGGGGAGCTGTTTTTT.